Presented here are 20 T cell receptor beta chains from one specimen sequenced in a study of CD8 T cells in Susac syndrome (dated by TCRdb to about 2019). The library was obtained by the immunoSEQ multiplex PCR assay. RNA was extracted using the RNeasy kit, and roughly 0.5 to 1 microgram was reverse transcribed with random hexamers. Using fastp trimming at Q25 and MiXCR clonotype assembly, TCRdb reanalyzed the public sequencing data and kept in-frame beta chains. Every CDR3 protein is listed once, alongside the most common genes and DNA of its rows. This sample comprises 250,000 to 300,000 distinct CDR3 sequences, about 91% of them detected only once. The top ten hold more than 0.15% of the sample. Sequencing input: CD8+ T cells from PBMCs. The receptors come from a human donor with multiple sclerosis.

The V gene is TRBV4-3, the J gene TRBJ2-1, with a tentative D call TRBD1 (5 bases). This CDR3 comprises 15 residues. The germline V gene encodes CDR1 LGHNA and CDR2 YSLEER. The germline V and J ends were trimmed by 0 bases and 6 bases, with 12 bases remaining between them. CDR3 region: CASSQDSRRGNEQFF. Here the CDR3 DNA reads TGCGCCAGCAGCCAAGACAGTAGAAGGGGCAATGAGCAGTTCTTC.

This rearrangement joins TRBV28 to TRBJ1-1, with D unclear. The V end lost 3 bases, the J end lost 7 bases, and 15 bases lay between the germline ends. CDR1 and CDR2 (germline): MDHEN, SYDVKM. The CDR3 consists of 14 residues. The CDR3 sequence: CASSFLSGGGEAFF. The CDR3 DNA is TGTGCCAGCAGTTTTCTTTCTGGTGGAGGTGAAGCTTTCTTT.

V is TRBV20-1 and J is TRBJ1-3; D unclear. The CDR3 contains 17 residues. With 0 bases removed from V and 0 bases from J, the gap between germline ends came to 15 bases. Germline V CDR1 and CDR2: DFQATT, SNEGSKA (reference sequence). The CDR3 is CSARDPRQAHSGNTIYF. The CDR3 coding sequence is TGCAGTGCTAGAGATCCCAGGCAGGCCCACTCTGGAAACACCATATATTTT.

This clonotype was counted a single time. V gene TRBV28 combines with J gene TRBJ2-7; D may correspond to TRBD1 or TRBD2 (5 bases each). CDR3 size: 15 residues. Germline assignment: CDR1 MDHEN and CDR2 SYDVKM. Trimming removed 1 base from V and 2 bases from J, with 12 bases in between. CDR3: CASSLSGVGAYEQYF. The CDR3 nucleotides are TGTGCCAGCAGTTTATCCGGGGTAGGGGCCTACGAGCAGTACTTC.

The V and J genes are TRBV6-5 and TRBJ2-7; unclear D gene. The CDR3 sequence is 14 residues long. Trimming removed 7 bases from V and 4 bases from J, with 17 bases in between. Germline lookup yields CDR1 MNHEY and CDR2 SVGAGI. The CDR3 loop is CASTAVVGGYEQYF. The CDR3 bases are TGTGCCAGCACCGCCGTGGTAGGTGGATACGAGCAGTACTTC.

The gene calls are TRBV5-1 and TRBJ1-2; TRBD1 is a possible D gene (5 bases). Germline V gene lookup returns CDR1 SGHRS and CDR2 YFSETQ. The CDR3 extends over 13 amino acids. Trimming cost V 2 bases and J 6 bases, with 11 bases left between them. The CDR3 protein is CASSFGTLDGYTF. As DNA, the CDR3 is TGCGCCAGCAGCTTCGGGACGCTCGATGGCTACACCTTC.

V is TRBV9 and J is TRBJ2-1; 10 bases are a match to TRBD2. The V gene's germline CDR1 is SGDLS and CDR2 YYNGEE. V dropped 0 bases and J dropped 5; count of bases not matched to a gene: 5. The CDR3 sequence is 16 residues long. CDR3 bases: TGTGCCAGCAGCGTAGAGCTAGCGGGGGCCGACAATGAGCAGTTCTTC. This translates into CASSVELAGADNEQFF.

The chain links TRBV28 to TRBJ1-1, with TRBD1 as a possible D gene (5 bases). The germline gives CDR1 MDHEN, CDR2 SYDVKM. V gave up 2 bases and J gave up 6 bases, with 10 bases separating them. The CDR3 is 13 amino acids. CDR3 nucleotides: TGTGCCAGCAGTTTAATAGGGGTCCCTGAAGCTTTCTTT. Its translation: CASSLIGVPEAFF.

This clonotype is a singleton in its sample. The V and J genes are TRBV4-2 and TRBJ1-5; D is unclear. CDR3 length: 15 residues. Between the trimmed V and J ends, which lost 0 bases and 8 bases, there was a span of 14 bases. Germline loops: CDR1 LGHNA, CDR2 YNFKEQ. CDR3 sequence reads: CASSQDGPVVEPQHF. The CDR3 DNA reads TGTGCCAGCAGCCAAGACGGACCCGTTGTTGAGCCCCAGCATTTT.

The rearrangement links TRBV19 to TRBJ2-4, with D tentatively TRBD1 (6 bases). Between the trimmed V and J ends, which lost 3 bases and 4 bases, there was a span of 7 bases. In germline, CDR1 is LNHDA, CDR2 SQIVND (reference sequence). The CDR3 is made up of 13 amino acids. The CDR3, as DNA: TGTGCCAGTAGTATTGACAGGAAAAACATTCAGTACTTC. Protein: CASSIDRKNIQYF.

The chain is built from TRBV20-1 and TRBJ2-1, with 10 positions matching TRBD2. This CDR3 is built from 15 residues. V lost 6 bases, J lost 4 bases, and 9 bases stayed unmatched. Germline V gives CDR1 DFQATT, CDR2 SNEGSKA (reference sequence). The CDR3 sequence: CSARTSGRDYNEQFF. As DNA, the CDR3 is TGCAGTGCCCGAACGAGCGGGAGGGATTACAATGAGCAGTTCTTC.

The CDR3 here is CASSQAQEGIETQYF. DNA of the CDR3: TGTGCCAGCAGCCAGGCTCAAGAGGGAATCGAGACCCAGTACTTC. The genes are TRBV3-1 and TRBJ2-5; D possibly corresponds to TRBD2 (5 bases). The V end was cut by 3 bases, the J end by 5 bases, with 16 bases between. CDR3 length: 15 residues. CDR1 and CDR2 from the germline V gene are LGHDT and YNNKEL (reference sequence).

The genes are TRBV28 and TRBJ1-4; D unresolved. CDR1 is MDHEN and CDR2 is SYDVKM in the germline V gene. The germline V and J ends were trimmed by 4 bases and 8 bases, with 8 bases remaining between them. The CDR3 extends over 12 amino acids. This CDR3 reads CASSSLHEKLFF. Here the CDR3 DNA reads TGTGCCAGCAGTTCGCTACACGAAAAACTGTTTTTT. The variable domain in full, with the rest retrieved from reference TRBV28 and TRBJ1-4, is DVKVTQSSRYLVKRTGEKVFLECVQDMDHENMFWYRQDPGLGLRLIYFSYDVKMKEKGDIPEGYSVSREKKERFSLILESASTNQTSMYLCASSSLHEKLFFGSGTQLSVL.

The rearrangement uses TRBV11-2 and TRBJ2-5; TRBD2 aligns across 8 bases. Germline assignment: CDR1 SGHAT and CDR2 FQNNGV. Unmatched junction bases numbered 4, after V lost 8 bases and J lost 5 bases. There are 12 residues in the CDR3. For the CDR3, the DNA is TGTGCCAGCTACGGGGGGGAGGAGACCCAGTACTTC. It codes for CASYGGEETQYF. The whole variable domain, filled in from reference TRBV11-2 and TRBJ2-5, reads EAGVAQSPRYKIIEKRQSVAFWCNPISGHATLYWYQQILGQGPKLLIQFQNNGVVDDSQLPKDRFSAERLKGVDSTLKIQPAKLEDSAVYLCASYGGEETQYFGPGTRLLVL.

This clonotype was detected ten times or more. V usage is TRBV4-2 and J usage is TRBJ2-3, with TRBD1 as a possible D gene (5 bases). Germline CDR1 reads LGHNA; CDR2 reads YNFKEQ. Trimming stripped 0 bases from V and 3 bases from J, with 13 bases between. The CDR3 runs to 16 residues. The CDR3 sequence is CASSQDLAQGTDTQYF. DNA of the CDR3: TGTGCCAGCAGCCAAGATCTTGCCCAGGGAACAGATACGCAGTATTTT.

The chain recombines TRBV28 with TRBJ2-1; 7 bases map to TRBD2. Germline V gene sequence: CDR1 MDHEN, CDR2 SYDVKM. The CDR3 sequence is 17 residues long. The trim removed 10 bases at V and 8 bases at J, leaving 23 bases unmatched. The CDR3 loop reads CATSGRRLAGPFDEQFF. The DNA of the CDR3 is TGTGCCACCTCGGGCCGTAGACTAGCAGGACCCTTTGATGAGCAGTTCTTC.

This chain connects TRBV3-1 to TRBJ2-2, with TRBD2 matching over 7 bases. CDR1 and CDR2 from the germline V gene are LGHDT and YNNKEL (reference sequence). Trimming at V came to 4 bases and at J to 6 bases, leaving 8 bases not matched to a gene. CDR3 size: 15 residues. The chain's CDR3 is CASSRPGLSAGELFF. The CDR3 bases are TGTGCCAGCAGCCGGCCGGGACTATCTGCCGGGGAGCTGTTTTTT.

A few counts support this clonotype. Written as DNA, the CDR3 is TGTGCCAGCAGTCCCGGGACCGTCACTGAAGCTTTCTTT. It translates to CASSPGTVTEAFF. The V and J genes are TRBV27 and TRBJ1-1, with D possibly being TRBD1 (5 bases). Germline CDR1 reads MNHEY; CDR2 reads SMNVEV (reference sequence). V lost 5 bases, J lost 4 bases, and 11 bases lay in between. The length of the CDR3 is 13 residues.

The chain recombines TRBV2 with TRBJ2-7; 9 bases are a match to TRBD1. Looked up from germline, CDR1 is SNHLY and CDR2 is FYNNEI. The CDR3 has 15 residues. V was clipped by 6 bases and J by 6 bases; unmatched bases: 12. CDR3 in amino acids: CASRSNRDRVGEQYF. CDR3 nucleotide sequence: TGTGCCAGCAGGAGCAACCGGGACAGGGTTGGCGAGCAGTACTTC.

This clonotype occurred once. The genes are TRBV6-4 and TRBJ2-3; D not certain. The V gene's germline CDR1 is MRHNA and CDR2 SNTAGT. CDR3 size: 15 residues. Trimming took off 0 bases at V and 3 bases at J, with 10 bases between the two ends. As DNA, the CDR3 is TGTGCCAGCAGTGACTCAGACCAGCCTACAGATACGCAGTATTTT. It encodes CASSDSDQPTDTQYF.